The 4 T cell receptor beta chains below come from one sample, sequenced in a study of T cell responses to AZD1222 COVID-19 vaccine. Clones were read by immunoSEQ multiplex PCR, and TCRdb kept only the in-frame ones, dropping some. The table records 140,000 to 150,000 clones, roughly nine tenths of them present only once. The sample was peripheral blood, taken on day 0 of AZD1222 vaccination. Receptor source: an adult in good health.

Here the CDR3 DNA reads TGTGCCAGCAGTTCCGAGCTCATGAACACTGAAGCTTTCTTT. Amino acid sequence: CASSSELMNTEAFF. The gene calls are TRBV6-5 and TRBJ1-1, with unresolved D. The CDR3 sequence is 14 residues long. Germline values: CDR1 MNHEY, CDR2 SVGAGI. Between the trimmed V and J ends, which lost 4 bases and 0 bases, there was a span of 9 bases.

The rearrangement links TRBV25-1 to TRBJ1-6, with no clear D. Trimming stripped 4 bases from V and 7 bases from J, with 5 bases between. The CDR3 contains 12 residues. Per the germline V gene, CDR1 is MGHDK and CDR2 is SYGVNS. The CDR3 bases are TGTGCCAGCAGTGTCACCAATTCACCCCTCCACTTT. Protein product: CASSVTNSPLHF.

In this sample, this clone turned up a few times. The V call is TRBV5-8, the J call TRBJ2-1; TRBD2 aligns across 10 bases. The CDR3 is made up of 15 amino acids. Germline trimming cut 0 bases from V and 5 bases from J; bases unmatched to any gene: 2. The germline CDR1 and CDR2 sequences are SGHTS and YDEGEE. In DNA form, the CDR3 reads TGTGCCAGCAGCTTGGGACTAGCGGGTAACAATGAGCAGTTCTTC. This sequence encodes CASSLGLAGNNEQFF.

The chain recombines TRBV10-3 with TRBJ2-7, with 11 bases aligning to TRBD2. The CDR3 spans 14 residues. V trimming: 8 bases; J trimming: 6 bases; junction bases outside the gene matches: 9. Germline CDR1 is ENHRY and CDR2 is SYGVKD. DNA for the CDR3: TGTGCCATCCAAGCACTAGCGGGAGCAGTCGAGCAGTACTTC. Translation gives CAIQALAGAVEQYF.